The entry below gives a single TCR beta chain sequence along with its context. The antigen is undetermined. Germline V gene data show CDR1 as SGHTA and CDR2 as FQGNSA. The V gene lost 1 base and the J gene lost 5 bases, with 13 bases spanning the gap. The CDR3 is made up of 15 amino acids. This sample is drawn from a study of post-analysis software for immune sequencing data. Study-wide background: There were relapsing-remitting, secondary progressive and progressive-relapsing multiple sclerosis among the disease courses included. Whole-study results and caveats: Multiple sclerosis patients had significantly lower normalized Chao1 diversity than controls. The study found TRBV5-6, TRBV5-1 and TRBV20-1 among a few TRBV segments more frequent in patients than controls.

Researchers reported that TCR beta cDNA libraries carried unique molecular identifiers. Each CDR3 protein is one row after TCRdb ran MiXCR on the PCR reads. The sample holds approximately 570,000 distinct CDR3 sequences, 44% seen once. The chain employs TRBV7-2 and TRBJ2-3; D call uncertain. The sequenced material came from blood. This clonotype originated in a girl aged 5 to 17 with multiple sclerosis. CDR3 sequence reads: CASSLGVGAGDTQYF. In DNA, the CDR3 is TGTGCCAGCAGCTTAGGGGTAGGAGCTGGAGATACGCAGTATTTT.